This TCR beta chain was captured in a study of CD8+ T cells in alopecia areata. Across the study: Those patients who were treated received oral tofacitinib, which was given at 5 to 10 mg twice daily for moderate-to-severe alopecia areata. Notes on the study in general: Elevated clonality characterized lesional scalp relative to normal scalp, particularly in alopecia totalis/universalis.

Punch biopsies of lesional scalp, plus peripheral blood, were taken from alopecia areata patients. The germline V and J ends were trimmed by 3 bases and 0 bases, with 5 bases remaining between them. This CDR3 contains 13 residues. From germline, CDR1 is LNHNV and CDR2 YYDKDF (reference sequence). Turning to this clone: Its cognate antigen is unknown.

Sequencing relied on a cDNA template that was reverse transcribed from extracted RNA. The assay was immunoSEQ multiplex PCR, and TCRdb's table has in-frame clones only and misses some. Altogether 150,000 to 200,000 clones are present, almost 65% being singletons, with the ten largest covering about 1.5%. This chain connects TRBV15 to TRBJ1-1; D uncertain. The sequence was obtained from a human donor with alopecia areata. The sequences come from CD4+ T cells sorted from blood, collected at week 0. DNA of the CDR3: TGTGCCACCAGCAGGCTCATGAACACTGAAGCTTTCTTT. Translated, it gives CATSRLMNTEAFF.